One T cell receptor (beta chain) is described in this entry. Its antigen is not known. Sequencing was performed with immunoSEQ multiplex PCR; in TCRdb, only in-frame clones are kept and a portion is missing. The sample holds 65,000 to 85,000 clones, roughly 84% seen once. The entry originates in a study of T cell responses to AZD1222 COVID-19 vaccine. Study information: Doses given second, at about 4 or about 12 weeks, were pooled.

Study results and caveats: Repertoire sampling occurred only after the peak T cell response. Reportedly, nearly half the spike-specific TCRs target unmutated variant regions.

CDR1 MNHEY and CDR2 SVGEGT come from the germline V gene. Germline trimming cut 6 bases from V and 1 base from J; bases unmatched to any gene: 5. The CDR3 spans 17 residues. Sequenced material: peripheral blood, taken on day 0 of AZD1222 vaccination. This clonotype originated in an adult in good health. The chain links TRBV6-2 or TRBV6-3 to TRBJ2-2; 13 bases fit TRBD2. The CDR3 is CASSSGLAGVNTGELFF. DNA of the CDR3: TGTGCCAGCAGCTCCGGACTAGCGGGGGTGAACACCGGGGAGCTGTTTTTT.